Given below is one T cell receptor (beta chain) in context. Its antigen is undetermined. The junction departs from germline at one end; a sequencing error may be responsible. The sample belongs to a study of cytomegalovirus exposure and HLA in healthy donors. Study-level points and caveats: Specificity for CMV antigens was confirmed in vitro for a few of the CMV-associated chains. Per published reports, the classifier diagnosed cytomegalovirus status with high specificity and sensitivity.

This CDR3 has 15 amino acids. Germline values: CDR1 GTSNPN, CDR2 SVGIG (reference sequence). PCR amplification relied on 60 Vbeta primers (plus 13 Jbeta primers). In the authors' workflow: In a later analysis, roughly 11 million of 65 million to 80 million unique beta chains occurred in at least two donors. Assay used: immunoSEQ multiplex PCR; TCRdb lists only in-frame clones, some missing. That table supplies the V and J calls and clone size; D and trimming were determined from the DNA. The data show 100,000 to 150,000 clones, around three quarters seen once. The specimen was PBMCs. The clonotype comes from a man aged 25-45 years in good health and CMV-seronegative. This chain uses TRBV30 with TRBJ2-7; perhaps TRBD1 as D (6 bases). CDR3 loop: CAWTLPFRTARSKNF. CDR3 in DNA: TGTGCCTGGACTCTCCCCTTCAGGACAGCTAGAAGTAAGAACTTC.